This TCR beta chain was recovered during a study of breast tumors, draining lymph nodes, adjacent tissues. Notes on the study in general: Luminal-like breast cancer showed significantly higher tumor–nontumor repertoire similarity than basal-like. Tumors had less TCR diversity than lymph nodes, more than nontumor tissue. Most tumor T cells seemingly derive from lymph node, then expand in tumor. Tumor T cell lymph node origin was a supported hypothesis, not proven.

Samples came from axillary lymph nodes draining the breast cancer. TCRdb fed the multiplex PCR reads into MiXCR, producing one record per CDR3 protein. The sample contains approximately 130,000 distinct CDR3 sequences, around 20% of which appear only once. Ten or more counts support this clonotype. What it binds is unknown. V lost 3 bases to trimming and J lost 2 bases; unmatched junction nucleotides: 7. CDR1 and CDR2 (germline): SGHNT, YYREEE (reference sequence). The CDR3 contains 15 residues. V and J are TRBV5-4 and TRBJ2-5; 7 bases map to TRBD1. The specimen sequenced was axillary lymph node tissue. This TCR was sampled from a female donor with breast cancer. Some clones in this sample may be carry-over from other donors' samples. CDR3 sequence: CASSSSRGIQETQYF. The CDR3 DNA is TGTGCCAGCAGCTCATCCAGGGGGATACAAGAGACCCAGTACTTC.